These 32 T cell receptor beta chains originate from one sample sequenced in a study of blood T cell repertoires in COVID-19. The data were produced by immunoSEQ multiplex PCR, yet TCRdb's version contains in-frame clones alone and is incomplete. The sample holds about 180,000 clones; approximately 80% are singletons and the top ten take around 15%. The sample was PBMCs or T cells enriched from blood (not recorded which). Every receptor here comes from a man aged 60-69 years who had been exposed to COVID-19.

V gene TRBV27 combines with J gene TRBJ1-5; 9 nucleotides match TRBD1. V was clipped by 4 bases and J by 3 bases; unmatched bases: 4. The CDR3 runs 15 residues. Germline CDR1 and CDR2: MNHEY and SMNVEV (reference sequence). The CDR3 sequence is CASSSGTGINQPQHF. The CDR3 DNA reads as TGTGCCAGCAGTTCCGGGACAGGGATCAATCAGCCCCAGCATTTT.

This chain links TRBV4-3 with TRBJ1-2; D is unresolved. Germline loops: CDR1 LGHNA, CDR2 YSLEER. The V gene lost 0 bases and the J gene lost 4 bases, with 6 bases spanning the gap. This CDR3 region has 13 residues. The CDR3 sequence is CASSQEGSYGYTF. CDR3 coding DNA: TGCGCCAGCAGCCAAGAGGGCAGCTATGGCTACACCTTC.

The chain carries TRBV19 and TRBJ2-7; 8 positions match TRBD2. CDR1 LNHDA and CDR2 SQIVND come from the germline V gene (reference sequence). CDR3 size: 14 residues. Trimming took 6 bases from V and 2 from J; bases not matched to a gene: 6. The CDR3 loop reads CASSFGGATYEQYF. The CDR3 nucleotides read TGTGCCAGTAGCTTCGGGGGGGCGACCTACGAGCAGTACTTC.

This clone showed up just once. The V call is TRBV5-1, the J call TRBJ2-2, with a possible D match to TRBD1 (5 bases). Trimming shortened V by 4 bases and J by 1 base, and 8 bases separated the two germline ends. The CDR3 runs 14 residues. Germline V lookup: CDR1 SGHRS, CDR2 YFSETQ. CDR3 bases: TGCGCCAGCAGCAGCACAGGGAACACCGGGGAGCTGTTTTTT. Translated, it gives CASSSTGNTGELFF. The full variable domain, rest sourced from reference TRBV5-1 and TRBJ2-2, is KAGVTQTPRYLIKTRGQQVTLSCSPISGHRSVSWYQQTPGQGLQFLFEYFSETQRNKGNFPGRFSGRQFSNSRSEMNVSTLELGDSALYLCASSSTGNTGELFFGEGSRLTVL.

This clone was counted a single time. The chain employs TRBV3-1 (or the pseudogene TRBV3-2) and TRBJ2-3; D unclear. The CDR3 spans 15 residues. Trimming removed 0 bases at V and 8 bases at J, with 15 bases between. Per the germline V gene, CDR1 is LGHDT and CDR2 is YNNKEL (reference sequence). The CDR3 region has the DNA TGTGCCAGCAGCCAAGACGGAGTGAGAGCCGGTACGCAGTATTTT. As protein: CASSQDGVRAGTQYF.

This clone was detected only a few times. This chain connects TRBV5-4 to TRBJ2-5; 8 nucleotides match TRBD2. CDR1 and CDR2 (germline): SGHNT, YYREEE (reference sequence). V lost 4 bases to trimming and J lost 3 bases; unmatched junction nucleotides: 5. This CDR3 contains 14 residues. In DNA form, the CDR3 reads TGTGCCAGCAGCGCAAGTAGCGGGGAAGAGACCCAGTACTTC. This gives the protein CASSASSGEETQYF.

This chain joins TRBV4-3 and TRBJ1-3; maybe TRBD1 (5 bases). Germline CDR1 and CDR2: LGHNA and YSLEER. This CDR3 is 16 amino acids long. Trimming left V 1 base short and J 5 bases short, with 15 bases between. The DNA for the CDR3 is TGCGCCAGCAGCCAAGTAGTGGGGGGAGCCCGAAACACCATATATTTT. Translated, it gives CASSQVVGGARNTIYF.

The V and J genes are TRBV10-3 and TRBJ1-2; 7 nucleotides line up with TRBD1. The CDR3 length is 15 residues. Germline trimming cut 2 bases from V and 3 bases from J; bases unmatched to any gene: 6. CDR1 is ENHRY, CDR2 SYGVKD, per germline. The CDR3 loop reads CAISEPRDRDYGYTF. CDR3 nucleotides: TGTGCCATCAGTGAGCCCCGGGACAGAGACTATGGCTACACCTTC.

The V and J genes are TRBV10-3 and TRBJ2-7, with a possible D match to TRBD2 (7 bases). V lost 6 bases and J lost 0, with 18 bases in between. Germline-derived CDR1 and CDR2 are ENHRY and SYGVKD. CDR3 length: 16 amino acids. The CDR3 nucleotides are TGTGCCATCAGGAGCTGGGAGGCGGGGGCCTCCTACGAGCAGTACTTC. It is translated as CAIRSWEAGASYEQYF.

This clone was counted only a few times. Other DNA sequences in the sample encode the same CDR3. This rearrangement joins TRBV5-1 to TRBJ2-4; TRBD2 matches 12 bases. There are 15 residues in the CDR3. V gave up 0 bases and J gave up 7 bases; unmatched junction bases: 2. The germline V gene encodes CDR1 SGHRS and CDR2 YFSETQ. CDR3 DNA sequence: TGCGCCAGCAGCTTGGGACTAGCGGGAGTCAACATTCAGTACTTC. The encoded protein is CASSLGLAGVNIQYF.

The CDR3 sequence is CAWSWGSGDSPLHF. In DNA, the CDR3 is TGTGCCTGGAGTTGGGGCAGTGGGGATTCACCCCTCCACTTT. This rearrangement joins TRBV30 to TRBJ1-6, with D perhaps TRBD1 (5 bases). Trimming removed 2 bases at V and 8 bases at J, with 13 bases between. The CDR3 is 14 amino acids. CDR1 and CDR2 (germline): GTSNPN, SVGIG (reference sequence).

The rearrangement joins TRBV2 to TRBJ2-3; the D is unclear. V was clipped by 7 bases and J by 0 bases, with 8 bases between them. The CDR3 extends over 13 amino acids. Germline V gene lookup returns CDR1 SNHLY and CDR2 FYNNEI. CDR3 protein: CASIPVSTDTQYF. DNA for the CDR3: TGTGCCAGCATCCCAGTTAGCACAGATACGCAGTATTTT.

The CDR3, as DNA: TGTGCCAGCAGGTCGGGCCAACAGGGCCGATGGCAGTACTTC. This sequence encodes CASRSGQQGRWQYF. The chain carries TRBV28 and TRBJ2-7; possibly TRBD1 for D (6 bases). Germline V gene data show CDR1 as MDHEN and CDR2 as SYDVKM. With 6 bases removed from V and 9 bases from J, the gap between germline ends came to 21 bases. This CDR3 comprises 14 residues.

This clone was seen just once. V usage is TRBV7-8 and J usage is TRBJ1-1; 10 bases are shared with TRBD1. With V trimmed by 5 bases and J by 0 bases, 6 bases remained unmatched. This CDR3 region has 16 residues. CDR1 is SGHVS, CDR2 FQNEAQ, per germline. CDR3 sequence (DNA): TGTGCCAGCAGCAAGGACAGGGGGGCCTTGAACACTGAAGCTTTCTTT. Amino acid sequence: CASSKDRGALNTEAFF. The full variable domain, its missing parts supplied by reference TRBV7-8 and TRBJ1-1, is GAGVSQSPRYKVAKRGQDVALRCDPISGHVSLFWYQQALGQGPEFLTYFQNEAQLDKSGLPSDRFFAERPEGSVSTLKIQRTQQEDSAVYLCASSKDRGALNTEAFFGQGTRLTVV.

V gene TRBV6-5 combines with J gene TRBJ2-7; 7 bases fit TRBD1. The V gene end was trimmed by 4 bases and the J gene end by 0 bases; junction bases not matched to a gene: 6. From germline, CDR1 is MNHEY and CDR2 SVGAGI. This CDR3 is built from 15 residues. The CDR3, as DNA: TGTGCCAGCAGTTCGAGGGGACAGAGCTCCTACGAGCAGTACTTC. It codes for CASSSRGQSSYEQYF.

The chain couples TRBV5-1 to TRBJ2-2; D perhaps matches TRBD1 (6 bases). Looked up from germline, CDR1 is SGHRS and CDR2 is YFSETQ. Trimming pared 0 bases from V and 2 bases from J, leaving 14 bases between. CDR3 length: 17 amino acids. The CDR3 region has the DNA TGCGCCAGCAGCTTGGACAGGGTCTTGATCAACACCGGGGAGCTGTTTTTT. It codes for CASSLDRVLINTGELFF.

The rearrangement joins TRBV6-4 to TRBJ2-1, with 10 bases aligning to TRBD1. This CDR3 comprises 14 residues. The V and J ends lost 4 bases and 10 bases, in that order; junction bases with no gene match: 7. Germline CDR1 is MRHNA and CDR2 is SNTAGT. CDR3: CASSGQGAEGEQFF. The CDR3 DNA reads TGTGCCAGCAGTGGACAGGGGGCTGAGGGCGAGCAGTTCTTC.

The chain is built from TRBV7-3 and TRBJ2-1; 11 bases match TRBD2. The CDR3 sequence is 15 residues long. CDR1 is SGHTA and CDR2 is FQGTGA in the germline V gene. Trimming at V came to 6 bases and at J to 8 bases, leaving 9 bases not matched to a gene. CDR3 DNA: TGTGCCAGCAGTTTGACTAGCGGGGCATTCGATGAGCAGTTCTTC. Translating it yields CASSLTSGAFDEQFF. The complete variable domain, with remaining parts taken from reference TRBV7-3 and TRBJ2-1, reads GAGVSQTPSNKVTEKGKYVELRCDPISGHTALYWYRQSLGQGPEFLIYFQGTGAADDSGLPNDRFFAVRPEGSVSTLKIQRTERGDSAVYLCASSLTSGAFDEQFFGPGTRLTVL.

For the CDR3, the DNA is TGTGCCAGCACCCCAAGGGGGACTAGCACCTTCACAGATACGCAGTATTTT. This codes for CASTPRGTSTFTDTQYF. The chain links TRBV5-4 to TRBJ2-3; 9 bases are a match to TRBD2. The CDR3 sequence is 17 residues long. Germline trimming cut 6 bases from V and 2 bases from J; bases unmatched to any gene: 13. Germline V gene data show CDR1 as SGHNT and CDR2 as YYREEE (reference sequence).

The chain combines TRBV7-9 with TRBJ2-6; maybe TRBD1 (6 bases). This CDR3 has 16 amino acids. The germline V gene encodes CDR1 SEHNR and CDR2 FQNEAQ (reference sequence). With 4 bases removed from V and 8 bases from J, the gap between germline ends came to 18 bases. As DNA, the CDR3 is TGTGCCAGCAGCTCCAGGGACACTAGAGTTCCCAACGTCCTGACTTTC. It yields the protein CASSSRDTRVPNVLTF.

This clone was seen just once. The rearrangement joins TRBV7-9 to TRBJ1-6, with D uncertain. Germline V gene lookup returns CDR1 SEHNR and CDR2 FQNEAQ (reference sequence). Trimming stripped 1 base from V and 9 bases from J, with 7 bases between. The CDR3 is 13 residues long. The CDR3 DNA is TGTGCCAGCAGCTTAGATCGGGTTTCACCCCTCCACTTT. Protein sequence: CASSLDRVSPLHF.

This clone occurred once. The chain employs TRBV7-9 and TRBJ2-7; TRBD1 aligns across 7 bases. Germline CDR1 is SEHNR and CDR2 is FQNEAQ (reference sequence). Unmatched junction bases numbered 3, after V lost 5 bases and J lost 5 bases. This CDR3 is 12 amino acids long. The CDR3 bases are TGTGCCAGCAGCCGACAGGGAGACGAGCAGTACTTC. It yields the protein CASSRQGDEQYF.

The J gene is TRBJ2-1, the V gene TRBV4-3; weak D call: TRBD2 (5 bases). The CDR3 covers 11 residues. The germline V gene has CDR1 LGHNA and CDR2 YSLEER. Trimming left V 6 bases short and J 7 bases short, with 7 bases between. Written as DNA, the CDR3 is TGCGCCAGCAGGGGCGGGAATGAGCAGTTCTTC. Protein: CASRGGNEQFF.

CDR3 region: CASRATGNEQFF. CDR3 nucleotide sequence: TGTGCCAGCAGGGCGACTGGCAATGAGCAGTTCTTC. This chain connects TRBV27 to TRBJ2-1; the D is unclear. The V end lost 6 bases, the J end lost 6 bases, and 9 bases lay between the germline ends. The length of the CDR3 is 12 residues. Germline CDR1 is MNHEY and CDR2 is SMNVEV (reference sequence).

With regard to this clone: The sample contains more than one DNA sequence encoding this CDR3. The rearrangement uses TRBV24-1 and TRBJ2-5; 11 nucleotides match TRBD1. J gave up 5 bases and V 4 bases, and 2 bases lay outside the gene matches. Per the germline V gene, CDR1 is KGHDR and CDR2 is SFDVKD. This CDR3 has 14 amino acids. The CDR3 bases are TGTGCCACCAGTGACAGGACAGGGGGCGAGACCCAGTACTTC. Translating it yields CATSDRTGGETQYF.

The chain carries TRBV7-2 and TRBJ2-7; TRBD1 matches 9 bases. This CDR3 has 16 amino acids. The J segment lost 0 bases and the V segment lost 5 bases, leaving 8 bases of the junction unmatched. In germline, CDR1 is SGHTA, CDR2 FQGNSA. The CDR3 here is CASSRPGTGSSYEQYF. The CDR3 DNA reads TGTGCCAGCAGCCGTCCCGGGACAGGGAGCTCCTACGAGCAGTACTTC. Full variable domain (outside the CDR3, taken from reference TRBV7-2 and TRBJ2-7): GAGVSQSPSNKVTEKGKDVELRCDPISGHTALYWYRQSLGQGLEFLIYFQGNSAPDKSGLPSDRFSAERTGGSVSTLTIQRTQQEDSAVYLCASSRPGTGSSYEQYFGPGTRLTVT.

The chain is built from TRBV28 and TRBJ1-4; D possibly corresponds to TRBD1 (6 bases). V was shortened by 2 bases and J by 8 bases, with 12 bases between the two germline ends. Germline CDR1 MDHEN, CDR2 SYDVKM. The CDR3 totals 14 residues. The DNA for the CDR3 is TGTGCCAGCAGTTTAACGGACAGAAACGAAAAACTGTTTTTT. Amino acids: CASSLTDRNEKLFF. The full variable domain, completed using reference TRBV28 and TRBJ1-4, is DVKVTQSSRYLVKRTGEKVFLECVQDMDHENMFWYRQDPGLGLRLIYFSYDVKMKEKGDIPEGYSVSREKKERFSLILESASTNQTSMYLCASSLTDRNEKLFFGSGTQLSVL.

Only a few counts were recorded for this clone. DNA of the CDR3: TGCGCCAGCAGCCCGGGACAGGGGACGCTGAACACTGAAGCTTTCTTT. As protein: CASSPGQGTLNTEAFF. The V gene is TRBV4-3, the J gene TRBJ1-1; 10 positions match TRBD1. The ends lost 4 bases at V and 0 bases at J; junction bases unmatched: 5. CDR3 size: 16 residues. Germline lookup yields CDR1 LGHNA and CDR2 YSLEER.

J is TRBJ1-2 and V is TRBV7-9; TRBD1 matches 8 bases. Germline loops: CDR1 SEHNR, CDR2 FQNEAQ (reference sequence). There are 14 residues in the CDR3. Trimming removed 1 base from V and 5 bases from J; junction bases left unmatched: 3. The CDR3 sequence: CASSLGTGLYGYTF. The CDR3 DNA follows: TGTGCCAGCAGCTTAGGGACAGGGCTTTATGGCTACACCTTC.

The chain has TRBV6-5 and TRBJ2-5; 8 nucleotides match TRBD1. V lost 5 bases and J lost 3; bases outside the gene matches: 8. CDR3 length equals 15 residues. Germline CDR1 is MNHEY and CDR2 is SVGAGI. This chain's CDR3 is CASSRVTGVKETQYF. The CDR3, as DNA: TGTGCCAGCAGTCGGGTGACAGGGGTGAAAGAGACCCAGTACTTC.

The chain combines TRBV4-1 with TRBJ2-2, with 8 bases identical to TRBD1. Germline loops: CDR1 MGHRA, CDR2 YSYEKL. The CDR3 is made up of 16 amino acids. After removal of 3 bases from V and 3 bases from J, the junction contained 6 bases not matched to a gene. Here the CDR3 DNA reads TGCGCCAGCAGCCATGCGGACAGGGAGGACACCGGGGAGCTGTTTTTT. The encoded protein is CASSHADREDTGELFF.

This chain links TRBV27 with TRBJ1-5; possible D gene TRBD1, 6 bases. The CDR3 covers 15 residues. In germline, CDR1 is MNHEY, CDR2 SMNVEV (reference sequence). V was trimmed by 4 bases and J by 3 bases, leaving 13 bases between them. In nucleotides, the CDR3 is TGTGCCAGCAGTTGGGTGCAGGGGTCCAATCAGCCCCAGCATTTT. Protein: CASSWVQGSNQPQHF.